This passage covers 21 T cell receptor beta chains from one sample sequenced in a study of control samples from healthy donors and cancer patients. Clones were sequenced by immunoSEQ multiplex PCR, and TCRdb holds only the in-frame ones, with some missing. The data hold about 140,000 clones, with around 88% observed a single time. The sequencing input was blood. Every receptor here comes from a man aged 18 to 30 in good health.

V usage is TRBV19 and J usage is TRBJ2-4, with D tentatively TRBD2 (5 bases). The CDR3 spans 17 residues. Looked up from germline, CDR1 is LNHDA and CDR2 is SQIVND (reference sequence). V lost 6 bases and J 0 bases, leaving 18 bases between the germline ends. CDR3: CASSHSSGSLAKNIQYF. In DNA form, the CDR3 reads TGTGCCAGTAGCCACTCGTCGGGGAGTCTAGCCAAAAACATTCAGTACTTC.

V gene TRBV5-4 combines with J gene TRBJ1-2; D perhaps matches TRBD1 (5 bases). Germline V gene lookup returns CDR1 SGHNT and CDR2 YYREEE (reference sequence). The CDR3 has 14 residues. V was shortened by 1 base and J by 7 bases, with 14 bases between the two germline ends. The CDR3 bases are TGTGCCAGCAGCTTGCGGGGGATAGCCCTTGGCTACACCTTC. This encodes CASSLRGIALGYTF.

V usage is TRBV29-1 and J usage is TRBJ2-1; 8 positions agree with TRBD1. Looked up from germline, CDR1 is SQVTM and CDR2 is ANQGSEA. CDR3 length: 12 amino acids. V was clipped by 7 bases and J by 9 bases; unmatched bases: 8. CDR3 DNA sequence: TGCAGCGCCCGGACAGGGCTAAGTGAGCAGTTCTTC. It specifies CSARTGLSEQFF.

V usage is TRBV2 and J usage is TRBJ2-3, with a tentative D call TRBD1 (5 bases). Trimming left V 6 bases short and J 1 base short, with 14 bases between. This CDR3 region has 15 residues. Germline V gives CDR1 SNHLY, CDR2 FYNNEI. The CDR3 DNA reads TGTGCCAGCAGGAAGGCCAGGGCTGGCACAGATACGCAGTATTTT. This codes for CASRKARAGTDTQYF.

The chain is built from TRBV5-6 and TRBJ1-3; perhaps TRBD1 as D (6 bases). V was pared by 4 bases and J by 3 bases, with 11 bases between. This CDR3 is built from 14 residues. The V gene's germline CDR1 is SGHDT and CDR2 YYEEEE. The CDR3 bases are TGTGCCAGCAGCAGCACAGGGATTGGAAACACCATATATTTT. Translation gives CASSSTGIGNTIYF.

This clone has only a few counts. V gene TRBV7-8 combines with J gene TRBJ2-7; D uncertain. Germline V lookup: CDR1 SGHVS, CDR2 FQNEAQ. This CDR3 has 15 residues. Deletions cut 1 base from V and 2 bases from J, with 12 bases between. The CDR3 DNA reads TGTGCCAGCAGCTTAGAGGTAGGGTCCACCTACGAGCAGTACTTC. Protein: CASSLEVGSTYEQYF.

The chain combines TRBV27 with TRBJ1-6; D unresolved. From germline, CDR1 is MNHEY and CDR2 SMNVEV (reference sequence). Trimming removed 1 base from V and 0 bases from J, with 7 bases in between. This CDR3 contains 16 residues. The CDR3 sequence is CASSLFPSSYNSPLHF. The CDR3 bases are TGTGCCAGCAGTTTATTTCCCAGCTCCTATAATTCACCCCTCCACTTT.

V usage is TRBV7-8 and J usage is TRBJ1-6, with D possibly matching TRBD1 (5 bases). Trimming stripped 5 bases from V and 6 bases from J, with 17 bases between. CDR3 length: 16 amino acids. Germline assignment: CDR1 SGHVS and CDR2 FQNEAQ. CDR3 coding DNA: TGTGCCAGCAGCCCTGACCCACGGGGGTTTAATTCACCCCTCCACTTT. This sequence encodes CASSPDPRGFNSPLHF.

This clone was found a few times. The chain links TRBV28 to TRBJ2-3, with 7 bases fitting TRBD1. The length of the CDR3 is 15 residues. Per the germline V gene, CDR1 is MDHEN and CDR2 is SYDVKM. Germline trimming cut 6 bases from V and 3 bases from J; bases unmatched to any gene: 9. The CDR3 nucleotides read TGTGCCAGCAGAGAGACAGGGTTGTGGACAGATACGCAGTATTTT. Protein product: CASRETGLWTDTQYF. The entire variable domain, with the rest obtained from reference TRBV28 and TRBJ2-3, is as follows: DVKVTQSSRYLVKRTGEKVFLECVQDMDHENMFWYRQDPGLGLRLIYFSYDVKMKEKGDIPEGYSVSREKKERFSLILESASTNQTSMYLCASRETGLWTDTQYFGPGTRLTVL.

The chain uses TRBV5-6 and TRBJ1-5; the D gene is possibly TRBD1 (5 bases). The CDR3 spans 15 residues. Germline CDR1 SGHDT, CDR2 YYEEEE. Trimming cost V 1 base and J 2 bases, with 10 bases left between them. Here the CDR3 reads CASSLQGLGNQPQHF. CDR3 nucleotide sequence: TGTGCCAGCAGCTTGCAGGGTTTGGGCAATCAGCCCCAGCATTTT.

Regarding this clone: This sample also contains other DNA sequences that code for the same CDR3. This sequence joins TRBV7-2 and TRBJ2-7; D is perhaps TRBD1 (5 bases). Germline CDR1 reads SGHTA; CDR2 reads FQGNSA. The CDR3 has 14 residues. V was trimmed by 1 base and J by 0 bases, leaving 7 bases between them. CDR3 protein: CASSLDRSSYEQYF. In DNA form, the CDR3 reads TGTGCCAGCAGCTTAGACAGGTCCTCCTACGAGCAGTACTTC.

The V gene is TRBV4-3, the J gene TRBJ2-6; D ambiguous. V lost 0 bases and J lost 1, with 4 bases in between. The CDR3 is made up of 15 amino acids. From germline, CDR1 is LGHNA and CDR2 YSLEER. This chain's CDR3 is CASSQDWSGANVLTF. In DNA, the CDR3 is TGCGCCAGCAGCCAAGACTGGTCTGGGGCCAACGTCCTGACTTTC.

The rearrangement links TRBV24-1 to TRBJ1-2; the D gene is possibly TRBD1 (6 bases). The germline V gene encodes CDR1 KGHDR and CDR2 SFDVKD. This CDR3 is built from 14 residues. Deletions cut 4 bases from V and 2 bases from J, with 10 bases between. CDR3 bases: TGTGCCACCAGTGACCCGGACAGAAACTATGGCTACACCTTC. It encodes CATSDPDRNYGYTF.

The rearrangement joins TRBV11-2 to TRBJ1-4, with 7 bases that match TRBD1. Per germline, CDR1 SGHAT and CDR2 FQNNGV. V shed 3 bases, J shed 8 bases, and the junction held 9 bases outside the gene matches. The CDR3 loop spans 15 amino acids. In DNA form, the CDR3 reads TGTGCCAGCAGCTTCCAGGGGGGGCTAAGAGAAAAACTGTTTTTT. Its protein is CASSFQGGLREKLFF.

The gene calls are TRBV6-5 and TRBJ2-3; D gene uncertain. The V gene's germline CDR1 is MNHEY and CDR2 SVGAGI. V was clipped by 5 bases and J by 3 bases, with 9 bases between them. There are 13 residues in the CDR3. The CDR3 nucleotides read TGTGCCAGCAGTCGTAGCAAAACAGATACGCAGTATTTT. It encodes CASSRSKTDTQYF.

This rearrangement joins TRBV28 to TRBJ2-4; D ambiguous. V was pared by 4 bases and J by 1 base, with 17 bases between. This CDR3 region has 17 residues. Germline CDR1 reads MDHEN; CDR2 reads SYDVKM. CDR3 sequence reads: CASSSRDAASAKNIQYF. The DNA for the CDR3 is TGTGCCAGCAGTTCACGAGACGCTGCCTCGGCCAAAAACATTCAGTACTTC.

This chain uses TRBV7-2 with TRBJ2-1; 7 positions match TRBD2. The CDR3 loop spans 16 amino acids. Germline V gene data show CDR1 as SGHTA and CDR2 as FQGNSA. Trimming took 5 bases from V and 1 from J; bases not matched to a gene: 8. This CDR3 is CASSLQRGGSYNEQFF. The CDR3 nucleotides are TGTGCCAGCAGCCTGCAGCGGGGAGGTTCCTACAATGAGCAGTTCTTC.

The chain combines TRBV9 with TRBJ1-1; D gene ambiguous. In germline, CDR1 is SGDLS, CDR2 YYNGEE. CDR3 length: 13 amino acids. V was pared by 1 base and J by 4 bases, with 8 bases between. The DNA for the CDR3 is TGTGCCAGCAGCGTAAGGACGTCCACTGAAGCTTTCTTT. Encoded protein: CASSVRTSTEAFF.

This clone was seen only once. This chain uses TRBV2 with TRBJ1-5, with D hard to call. The germline V gene encodes CDR1 SNHLY and CDR2 FYNNEI. The V end was cut by 4 bases, the J end by 9 bases, with 19 bases between. The length of the CDR3 is 15 residues. The chain's CDR3 is CASSGSAGSRRPQHF. Here the CDR3 DNA reads TGTGCCAGCAGTGGGTCGGCGGGCTCTCGGAGGCCCCAGCATTTT.

The chain joins TRBV3-1 (or the pseudogene TRBV3-2) to TRBJ1-2, with 11 bases aligning to TRBD1. The junction had 6 bases not matched to a gene; V was cut back by 3 bases and J by 3 bases. Germline CDR1 is LGHDT and CDR2 is YNNKEL (reference sequence). The CDR3 runs to 16 residues. CDR3 DNA: TGTGCCAGCAGCCAGGGCTGGACAGGGGGCCACTATGGCTACACCTTC. As protein: CASSQGWTGGHYGYTF.

This clone was seen just once. The chain couples TRBV6-2 or TRBV6-3 to TRBJ2-1; 10 nucleotides agree with TRBD2. This CDR3 has 17 amino acids. V shed 2 bases, J shed 3 bases, and the junction held 7 bases outside the gene matches. Germline values: CDR1 MNHEY, CDR2 SVGEGT. CDR3 sequence reads: CASSYLQVAGGYNEQFF. For the CDR3, the DNA is TGTGCCAGCAGTTACCTACAGGTAGCGGGGGGCTACAATGAGCAGTTCTTC.